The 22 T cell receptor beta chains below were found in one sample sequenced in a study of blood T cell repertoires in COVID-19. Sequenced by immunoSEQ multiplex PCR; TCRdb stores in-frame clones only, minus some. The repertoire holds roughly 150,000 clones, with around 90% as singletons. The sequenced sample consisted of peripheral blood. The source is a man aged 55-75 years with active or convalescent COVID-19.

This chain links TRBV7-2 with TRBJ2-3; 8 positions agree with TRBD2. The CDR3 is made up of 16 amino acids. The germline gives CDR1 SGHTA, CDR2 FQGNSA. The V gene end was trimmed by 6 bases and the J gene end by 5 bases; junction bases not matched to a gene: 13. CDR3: CASSRTSGGAIDTQYF. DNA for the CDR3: TGTGCCAGCAGTCGAACCTCCGGGGGGGCGATAGATACGCAGTATTTT.

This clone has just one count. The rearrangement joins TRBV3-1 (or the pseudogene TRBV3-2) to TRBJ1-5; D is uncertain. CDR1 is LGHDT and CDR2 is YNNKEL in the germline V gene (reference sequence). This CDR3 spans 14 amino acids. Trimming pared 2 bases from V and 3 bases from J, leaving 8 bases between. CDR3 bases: TGTGCCAGCAGCCAATCGAACATCAATCAGCCCCAGCATTTT. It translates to CASSQSNINQPQHF.

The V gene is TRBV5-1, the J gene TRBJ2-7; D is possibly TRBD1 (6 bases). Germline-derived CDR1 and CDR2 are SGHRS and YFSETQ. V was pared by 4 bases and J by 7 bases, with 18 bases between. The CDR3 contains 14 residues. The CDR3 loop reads CASSPQTGPGEQYF. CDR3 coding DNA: TGCGCCAGCAGCCCCCAGACAGGTCCGGGGGAGCAGTACTTC.

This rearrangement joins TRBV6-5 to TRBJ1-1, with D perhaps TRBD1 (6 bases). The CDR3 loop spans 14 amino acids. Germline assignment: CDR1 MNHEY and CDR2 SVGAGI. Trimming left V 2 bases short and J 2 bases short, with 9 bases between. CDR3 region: CASSYGTQNTEAFF. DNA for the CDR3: TGTGCCAGCAGTTACGGGACACAAAACACTGAAGCTTTCTTT.

CDR3 amino acids: CASTTTVNTEAFF. The CDR3 region has the DNA TGTGCCAGCACCACCACAGTTAACACTGAAGCTTTCTTT. This chain connects TRBV6-5 to TRBJ1-1; D unclear. Trimming took off 7 bases at V and 2 bases at J, with 11 bases between the two ends. This CDR3 has 13 residues. Germline V lookup: CDR1 MNHEY, CDR2 SVGAGI.

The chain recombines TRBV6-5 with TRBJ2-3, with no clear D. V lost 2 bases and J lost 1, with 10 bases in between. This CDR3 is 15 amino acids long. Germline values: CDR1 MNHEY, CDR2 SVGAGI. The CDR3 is CASSYPLRGTDTQYF. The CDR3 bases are TGTGCCAGCAGTTACCCACTTAGAGGCACAGATACGCAGTATTTT.

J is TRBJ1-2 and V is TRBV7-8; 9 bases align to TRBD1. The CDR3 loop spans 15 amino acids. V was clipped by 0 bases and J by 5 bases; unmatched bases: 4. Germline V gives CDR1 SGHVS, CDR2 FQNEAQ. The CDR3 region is CASSLAGTGQYGYTF. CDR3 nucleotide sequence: TGTGCCAGCAGCTTAGCGGGGACAGGGCAATATGGCTACACCTTC. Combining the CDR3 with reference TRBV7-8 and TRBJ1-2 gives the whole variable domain GAGVSQSPRYKVAKRGQDVALRCDPISGHVSLFWYQQALGQGPEFLTYFQNEAQLDKSGLPSDRFFAERPEGSVSTLKIQRTQQEDSAVYLCASSLAGTGQYGYTFGSGTRLTVV.

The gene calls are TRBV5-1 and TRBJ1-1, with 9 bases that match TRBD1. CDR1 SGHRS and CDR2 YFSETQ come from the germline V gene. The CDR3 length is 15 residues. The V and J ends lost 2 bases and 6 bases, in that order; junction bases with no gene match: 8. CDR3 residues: CASSFQLQGAPEAFF. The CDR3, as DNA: TGCGCCAGCAGCTTTCAGTTACAGGGGGCACCTGAAGCTTTCTTT. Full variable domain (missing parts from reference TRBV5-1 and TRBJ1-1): KAGVTQTPRYLIKTRGQQVTLSCSPISGHRSVSWYQQTPGQGLQFLFEYFSETQRNKGNFPGRFSGRQFSNSRSEMNVSTLELGDSALYLCASSFQLQGAPEAFFGQGTRLTVV.

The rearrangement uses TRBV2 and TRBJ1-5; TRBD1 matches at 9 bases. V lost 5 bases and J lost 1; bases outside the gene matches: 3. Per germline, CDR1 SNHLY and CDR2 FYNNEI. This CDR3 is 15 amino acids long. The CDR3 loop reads CASSRDRVSNQPQHF. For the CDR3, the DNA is TGTGCCAGCAGTCGGGACAGGGTGAGCAATCAGCCCCAGCATTTT.

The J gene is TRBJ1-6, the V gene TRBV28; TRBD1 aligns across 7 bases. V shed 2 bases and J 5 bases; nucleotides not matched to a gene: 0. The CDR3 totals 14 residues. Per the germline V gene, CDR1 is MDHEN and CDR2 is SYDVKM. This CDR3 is CASSLQGDNSPLHF. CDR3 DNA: TGTGCCAGCAGTTTACAGGGGGATAATTCACCCCTCCACTTT.

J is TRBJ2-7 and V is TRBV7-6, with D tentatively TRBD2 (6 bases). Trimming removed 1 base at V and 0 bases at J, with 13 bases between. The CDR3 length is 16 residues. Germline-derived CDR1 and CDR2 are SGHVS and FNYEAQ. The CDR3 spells CASSLEGLGGSYEQYF. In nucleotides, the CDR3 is TGTGCCAGCAGCTTAGAGGGTTTGGGGGGCTCCTACGAGCAGTACTTC.

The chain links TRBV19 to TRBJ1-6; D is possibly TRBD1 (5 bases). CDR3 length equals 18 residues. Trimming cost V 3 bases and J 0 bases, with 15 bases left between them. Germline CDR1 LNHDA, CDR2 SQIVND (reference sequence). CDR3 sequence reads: CASSIGGPQSSYNSPLHF. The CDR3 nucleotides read TGTGCCAGTAGTATCGGGGGACCTCAGAGCTCCTATAATTCACCCCTCCACTTT.

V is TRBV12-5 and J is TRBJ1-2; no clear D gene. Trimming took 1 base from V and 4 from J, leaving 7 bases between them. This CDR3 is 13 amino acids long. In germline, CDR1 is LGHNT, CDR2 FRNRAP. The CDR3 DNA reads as TGTGCTAGTGGTTTGGGGCCCGTCTATGGCTACACCTTC. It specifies CASGLGPVYGYTF.

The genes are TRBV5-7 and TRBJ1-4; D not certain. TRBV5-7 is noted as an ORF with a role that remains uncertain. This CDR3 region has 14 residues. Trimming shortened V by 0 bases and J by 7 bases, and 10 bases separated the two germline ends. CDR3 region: CASSLGGICEKLFF. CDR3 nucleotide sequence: TGTGCCAGCAGCTTGGGAGGGATATGTGAAAAACTGTTTTTT.

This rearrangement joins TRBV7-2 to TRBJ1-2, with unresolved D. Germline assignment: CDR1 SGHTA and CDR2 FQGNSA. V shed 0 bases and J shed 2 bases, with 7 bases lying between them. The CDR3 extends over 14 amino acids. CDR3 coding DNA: TGTGCCAGCAGCTTAGCTTTTGTAAACTATGGCTACACCTTC. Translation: CASSLAFVNYGYTF.

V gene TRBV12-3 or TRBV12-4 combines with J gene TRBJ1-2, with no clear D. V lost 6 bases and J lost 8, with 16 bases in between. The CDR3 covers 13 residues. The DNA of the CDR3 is TGTGCCAGCAGGCAAAACGGTATCGAGGGCTACACCTTC. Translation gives CASRQNGIEGYTF.

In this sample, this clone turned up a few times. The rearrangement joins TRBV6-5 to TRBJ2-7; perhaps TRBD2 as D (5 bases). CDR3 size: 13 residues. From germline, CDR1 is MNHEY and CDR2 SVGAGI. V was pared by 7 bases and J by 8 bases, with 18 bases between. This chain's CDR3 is CASTSPAGNKQYF. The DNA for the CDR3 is TGTGCCAGCACCTCCCCCGCGGGCAACAAGCAGTACTTC.

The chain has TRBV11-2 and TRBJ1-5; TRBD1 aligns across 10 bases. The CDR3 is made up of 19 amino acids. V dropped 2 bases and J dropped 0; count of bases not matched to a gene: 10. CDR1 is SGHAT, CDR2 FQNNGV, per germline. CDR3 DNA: TGTGCCAGCAGCTTAAACCCCGGGACAGGGGTTGGTAGCAATCAGCCCCAGCATTTT. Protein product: CASSLNPGTGVGSNQPQHF.

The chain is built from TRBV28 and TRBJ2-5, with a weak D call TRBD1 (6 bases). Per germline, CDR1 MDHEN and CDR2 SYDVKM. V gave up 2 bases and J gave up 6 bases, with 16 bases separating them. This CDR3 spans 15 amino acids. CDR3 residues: CASSLRSQGIQTQYF. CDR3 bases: TGTGCCAGCAGTTTACGAAGTCAGGGGATCCAGACCCAGTACTTC. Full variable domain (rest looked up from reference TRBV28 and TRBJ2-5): DVKVTQSSRYLVKRTGEKVFLECVQDMDHENMFWYRQDPGLGLRLIYFSYDVKMKEKGDIPEGYSVSREKKERFSLILESASTNQTSMYLCASSLRSQGIQTQYFGPGTRLLVL.

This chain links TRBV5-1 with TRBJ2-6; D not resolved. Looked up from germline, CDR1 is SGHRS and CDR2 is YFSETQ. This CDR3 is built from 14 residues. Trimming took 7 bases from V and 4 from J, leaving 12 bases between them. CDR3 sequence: CASQLAPGANVLTF. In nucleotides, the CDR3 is TGCGCCAGCCAATTAGCCCCCGGGGCCAACGTCCTGACTTTC.

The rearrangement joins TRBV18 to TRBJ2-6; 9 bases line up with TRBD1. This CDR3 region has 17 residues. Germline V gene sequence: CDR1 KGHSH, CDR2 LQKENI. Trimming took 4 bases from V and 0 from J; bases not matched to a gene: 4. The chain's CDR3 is CASSQWTGDSGANVLTF. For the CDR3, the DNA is TGTGCCAGCTCACAATGGACAGGGGACTCTGGGGCCAACGTCCTGACTTTC.

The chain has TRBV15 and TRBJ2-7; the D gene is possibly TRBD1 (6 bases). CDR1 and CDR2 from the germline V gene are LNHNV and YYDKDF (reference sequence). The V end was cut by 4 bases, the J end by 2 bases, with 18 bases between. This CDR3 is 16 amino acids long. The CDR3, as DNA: TGTGCCACCAGCACCCTGGCAGGGGCGAGACCCTACGAGCAGTACTTC. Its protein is CATSTLAGARPYEQYF.